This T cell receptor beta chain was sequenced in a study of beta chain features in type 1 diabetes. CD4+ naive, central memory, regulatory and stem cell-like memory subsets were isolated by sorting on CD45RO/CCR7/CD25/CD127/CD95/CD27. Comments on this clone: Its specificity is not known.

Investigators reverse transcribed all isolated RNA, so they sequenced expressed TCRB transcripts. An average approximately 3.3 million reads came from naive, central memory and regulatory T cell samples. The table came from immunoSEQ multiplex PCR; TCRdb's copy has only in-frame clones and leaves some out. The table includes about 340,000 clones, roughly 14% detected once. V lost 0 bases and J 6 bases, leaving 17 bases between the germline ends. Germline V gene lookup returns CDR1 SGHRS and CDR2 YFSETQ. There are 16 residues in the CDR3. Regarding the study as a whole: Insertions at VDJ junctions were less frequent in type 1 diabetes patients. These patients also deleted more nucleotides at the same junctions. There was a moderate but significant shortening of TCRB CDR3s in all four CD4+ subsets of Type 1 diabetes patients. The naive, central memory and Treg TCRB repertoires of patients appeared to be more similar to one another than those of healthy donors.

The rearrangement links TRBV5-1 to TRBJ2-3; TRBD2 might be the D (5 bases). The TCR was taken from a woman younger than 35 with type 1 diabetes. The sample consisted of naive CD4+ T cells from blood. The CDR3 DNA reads TGCGCCAGCAGCTTGGGGTCTAGCAGAAGGGCGGATACGCAGTATTTT. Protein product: CASSLGSSRRADTQYF.